These 25 T cell receptor beta chains came from one sample sequenced in a study of graft-versus-host responses after intestinal transplantation. Profiling relied on immunoSEQ multiplex PCR, and the TCRdb table lists in-frame clones only, not all of them. There are around 10,000 clones in the sample; 80% to 95% occur only once, and about 5.1% lies in the top ten. The material sequenced was PBMCs, taken less than 70 days after transplant. These receptors came from a human patient who received an intestinal transplant, so some T cells may come from the graft donor.

The V gene is TRBV27, the J gene TRBJ1-5; D uncertain. CDR3 length: 14 amino acids. The V and J ends lost 5 bases and 0 bases respectively, with 8 bases between them. Germline values: CDR1 MNHEY, CDR2 SMNVEV (reference sequence). CDR3 DNA: TGTGCCAGCAGTCCCACATATAGCAATCAGCCCCAGCATTTT. Protein product: CASSPTYSNQPQHF.

The V call is TRBV7-9, the J call TRBJ1-3; the D is unclear. CDR1 and CDR2 from the germline V gene are SEHNR and FQNEAQ (reference sequence). Deletions cut 2 bases from V and 0 bases from J, with 8 bases between. CDR3 length: 15 residues. The CDR3 DNA sequence: TGTGCCAGCAGCTTAAGTAGATCCTCTGGAAACACCATATATTTT. Translated: CASSLSRSSGNTIYF.

The chain uses TRBV7-4 and TRBJ1-5; TRBD1 matches 7 bases. Losses at the gene ends were 2 bases for V and 2 bases for J; bases not matched to a gene: 6. Looked up from germline, CDR1 is SGHVT and CDR2 is SQSDAQ. CDR3 length equals 16 residues. CDR3 DNA: TGTGCCAGCAGCTTAAGGATAACAGGGGGCAATCAGCCCCAGCATTTT. Encoded protein: CASSLRITGGNQPQHF.

The genes are TRBV27 and TRBJ1-1; 7 nucleotides align to TRBD1. The CDR3 spans 14 residues. V lost 5 bases and J lost 4; bases outside the gene matches: 7. CDR1 and CDR2 from the germline V gene are MNHEY and SMNVEV (reference sequence). The CDR3 nucleotides are TGTGCCAGCAGTCAAGGGGGCGCGAGCACTGAAGCTTTCTTT. This gives the protein CASSQGGASTEAFF.

The rearrangement links TRBV5-1 to TRBJ1-1, with a tentative D call TRBD1 (6 bases). Germline V gene data show CDR1 as SGHRS and CDR2 as YFSETQ. The CDR3 loop spans 13 amino acids. The V end lost 3 bases, the J end lost 1 base, and 7 bases lay between the germline ends. The DNA for the CDR3 is TGCGCCAGCAGCTCACAGGGGAACACTGAAGCTTTCTTT. As protein: CASSSQGNTEAFF.

This chain connects TRBV13 to TRBJ1-1; tentative D call: TRBD1 (5 bases). The CDR3 is made up of 12 amino acids. CDR1 and CDR2 (germline): PRHDT, FYEKMQ (reference sequence). Trimming shortened V by 5 bases and J by 8 bases, and 12 bases separated the two germline ends. The CDR3 DNA reads as TGTGCCAGCAGCGAGGGACGGGGGGAAGCTTTCTTT. Its protein product is CASSEGRGEAFF. Full variable domain (missing parts from reference TRBV13 and TRBJ1-1): AAGVIQSPRHLIKEKRETATLKCYPIPRHDTVYWYQQGPGQDPQFLISFYEKMQSDKGSIPDRFSAQQFSDYHSELNMSSLELGDSALYFCASSEGRGEAFFGQGTRLTVV.

In DNA, the CDR3 is TGTGCCAGCAGCGTAGGAGGGGGTTCCTACAATGAGCAGTTCTTC. Translated, it gives CASSVGGGSYNEQFF. The chain couples TRBV9 to TRBJ2-1; weak D call: TRBD1 (6 bases). Trimming left V 0 bases short and J 1 base short, with 8 bases between. Per germline, CDR1 SGDLS and CDR2 YYNGEE. The CDR3 runs 15 residues. Together with reference TRBV9 and TRBJ2-1, the CDR3 gives the full variable domain: DSGVTQTPKHLITATGQRVTLRCSPRSGDLSVYWYQQSLDQGLQFLIQYYNGEERAKGNILERFSAQQFPDLHSELNLSSLELGDSALYFCASSVGGGSYNEQFFGPGTRLTVL.

The rearrangement uses TRBV18 and TRBJ2-5; D remains ambiguous. Trimming stripped 5 bases from V and 2 bases from J, with 3 bases between. The CDR3 covers 11 residues. CDR1 and CDR2 from the germline V gene are KGHSH and LQKENI. The CDR3 bases are TGTGCCAGCTCAGCGCAAGAGACCCAGTACTTC. Protein sequence: CASSAQETQYF. Filled out from reference TRBV18 and TRBJ2-5, the complete variable domain reads NAGVMQNPRHLVRRRGQEARLRCSPMKGHSHVYWYRQLPEEGLKFMVYLQKENIIDESGMPKERFSAEFPKEGPSILRIQQVVRGDSAAYFCASSAQETQYFGPGTRLLVL.

This clone was counted once. The rearrangement links TRBV7-2 to TRBJ2-7, with TRBD2 matching 11 bases. This CDR3 is built from 15 residues. V lost 5 bases to trimming and J lost 3 bases; unmatched junction nucleotides: 6. The germline V gene has CDR1 SGHTA and CDR2 FQGNSA. The chain's CDR3 is CASSPTGTSGYEQYF. The CDR3 DNA is TGTGCCAGCAGCCCAACAGGGACTAGCGGCTACGAGCAGTACTTC.

The chain recombines TRBV5-1 with TRBJ1-2; D may be TRBD1 (5 bases). The germline CDR1 and CDR2 sequences are SGHRS and YFSETQ. This CDR3 contains 11 residues. With 7 bases removed from V and 4 bases from J, the gap between germline ends came to 8 bases. The CDR3 DNA reads TGCGCCAGCCGGGACTCCTATGGCTACACCTTC. Translated: CASRDSYGYTF.

The chain recombines TRBV6-8 with TRBJ2-7; D is possibly TRBD1 (5 bases). The ends were cut back, 5 bases at V and 0 bases at J, with 14 bases in the middle. Germline V gives CDR1 MNHGY, CDR2 SAAAGT. CDR3 length: 15 amino acids. The CDR3 nucleotides are TGTGCCAGCAGTGAAGTCGTCGACAGCTCCTACGAGCAGTACTTC. It is translated as CASSEVVDSSYEQYF.

CDR3 sequence: CASSIYGTTNEKLFF. CDR3 nucleotide sequence: TGTGCCAGTAGTATCTACGGGACAACTAATGAAAAACTGTTTTTT. J is TRBJ1-4 and V is TRBV19; D is undetermined. Germline V gives CDR1 LNHDA, CDR2 SQIVND (reference sequence). V lost 3 bases to trimming and J lost 0 bases, with 8 bases between them. The CDR3 covers 15 residues. Based on the CDR3 plus reference TRBV19 and TRBJ1-4, the full variable domain is DGGITQSPKYLFRKEGQNVTLSCEQNLNHDAMYWYRQDPGQGLRLIYYSQIVNDFQKGDIAEGYSVSREKKESFPLTVTSAQKNPTAFYLCASSIYGTTNEKLFFGSGTQLSVL.

J is TRBJ2-1 and V is TRBV4-2, with TRBD2 identical over 12 bases. Unmatched junction bases numbered 9, after V lost 2 bases and J lost 7 bases. Germline V gene lookup returns CDR1 LGHNA and CDR2 YNFKEQ. CDR3 size: 17 residues. In nucleotides, the CDR3 is TGTGCCAGCAGCCAATCACTTCTAGCGGGAGGGGCGAATGAGCAGTTCTTC. This gives the protein CASSQSLLAGGANEQFF.

The V and J genes are TRBV5-1 and TRBJ1-1, with a weak D call TRBD1 (6 bases). This CDR3 has 15 residues. CDR1 and CDR2 from the germline V gene are SGHRS and YFSETQ. The V end lost 0 bases, the J end lost 0 bases, and 9 bases lay between the germline ends. In DNA, the CDR3 is TGCGCCAGCAGCTTGGCCCAGGGGATGAACACTGAAGCTTTCTTT. Amino acid sequence: CASSLAQGMNTEAFF.

V gene TRBV5-6 combines with J gene TRBJ2-1; the D is unclear. The CDR3 totals 16 residues. V was cut by 5 bases and J by 2 bases, with 17 bases left in between. CDR1 is SGHDT and CDR2 is YYEEEE in the germline V gene. CDR3 sequence (DNA): TGTGCCAGCAGGGGGTATTGGGCTGGGGCCTACAATGAGCAGTTCTTC. The encoded protein is CASRGYWAGAYNEQFF.

This chain uses TRBV28 with TRBJ1-2; no definite D call. Germline CDR1 and CDR2: MDHEN and SYDVKM. The CDR3 loop spans 10 amino acids. Trimming took off 7 bases at V and 7 bases at J, with 7 bases between the two ends. The CDR3 coding sequence is TGTGCCAGCAAGTTAGGTGGCTACACCTTC. Encoded protein: CASKLGGYTF.

The V call is TRBV7-8, the J call TRBJ2-5, with TRBD2 matching 10 bases. The J call is in doubt because the DNA end fits TRBJ2-7 better. This CDR3 spans 16 amino acids. CDR1 is SGHVS and CDR2 is FQNEAQ in the germline V gene. The CDR3 DNA sequence: TGTGCCAGCAGCTTCGCTCCGACTAGCGGGTCCTACGAGCAGTACTTC. It encodes CASSFAPTSGSYEQYF.

This chain uses TRBV27 with TRBJ2-5; possible D gene TRBD2, 6 bases. Germline V gives CDR1 MNHEY, CDR2 SMNVEV (reference sequence). This CDR3 region has 15 residues. V lost 5 bases and J 1 base, leaving 14 bases between the germline ends. The CDR3 nucleotides are TGTGCCAGCAGTAAACTAGCCCAGCCCCAAGAGACCCAGTACTTC. As protein: CASSKLAQPQETQYF.

In this sample, this clone turned up a few times. This chain connects TRBV19 to TRBJ1-1; D gene unclear. CDR1 is LNHDA and CDR2 is SQIVND in the germline V gene (reference sequence). CDR3 length: 11 amino acids. V was clipped by 5 bases and J by 1 base, with 2 bases between them. This chain's CDR3 is CASSQNTEAFF. DNA of the CDR3: TGTGCCAGTAGTCAGAACACTGAAGCTTTCTTT.

The V and J genes are TRBV30 and TRBJ1-5; perhaps TRBD1 as D (6 bases). V lost 8 bases to trimming and J lost 2 bases, with 22 bases between them. Per germline, CDR1 GTSNPN and CDR2 SVGIG (reference sequence). The CDR3 loop spans 16 amino acids. The CDR3 DNA sequence: TGTGCCCCAGGGGCAGTCAAGGATAATGGCAATCAGCCCCAGCATTTT. Its protein is CAPGAVKDNGNQPQHF.

V and J are TRBV9 and TRBJ1-4; D possibly corresponds to TRBD1 (6 bases). CDR3 length: 15 residues. The germline V gene has CDR1 SGDLS and CDR2 YYNGEE. The V end lost 0 bases, the J end lost 5 bases, and 11 bases lay between the germline ends. This chain's CDR3 is CASSVGGGLNEKLFF. CDR3 bases: TGTGCCAGCAGCGTAGGAGGGGGGCTAAATGAAAAACTGTTTTTT. Looking up the rest from reference TRBV9 and TRBJ1-4 gives the full variable domain: DSGVTQTPKHLITATGQRVTLRCSPRSGDLSVYWYQQSLDQGLQFLIQYYNGEERAKGNILERFSAQQFPDLHSELNLSSLELGDSALYFCASSVGGGLNEKLFFGSGTQLSVL.

This chain joins TRBV27 and TRBJ1-4; perhaps TRBD1 as D (6 bases). Trimming left V 7 bases short and J 7 bases short, with 13 bases between. Germline CDR1 is MNHEY and CDR2 is SMNVEV (reference sequence). The CDR3 covers 13 residues. CDR3 sequence: CASNGRGSEKLFF. The DNA for the CDR3 is TGTGCCAGCAACGGCAGGGGAAGTGAAAAACTGTTTTTT.

CDR3 sequence (DNA): TGTGCCAGCAGTCAGAGCGGGAGGAGAGTAGAGACCCAGTACTTC. Translated, it gives CASSQSGRRVETQYF. The chain combines TRBV25-1 with TRBJ2-5; 9 bases line up with TRBD2. This CDR3 region has 15 residues. CDR1 is MGHDK and CDR2 is SYGVNS in the germline V gene. The junction had 8 bases not matched to a gene; V was cut back by 5 bases and J by 4 bases.

The chain is built from TRBV7-9 and TRBJ2-3; maybe TRBD1 (6 bases). The V gene lost 5 bases and the J gene lost 2 bases, with 17 bases spanning the gap. There are 16 residues in the CDR3. CDR1 is SEHNR and CDR2 is FQNEAQ in the germline V gene (reference sequence). This CDR3 is CASSVPQGPSTDTQYF. Written as DNA, the CDR3 is TGTGCCAGCAGCGTCCCCCAGGGGCCATCCACAGATACGCAGTATTTT.

This rearrangement joins TRBV15 to TRBJ2-2; D perhaps matches TRBD1 (6 bases). The CDR3 has 16 residues. Germline CDR1 is LNHNV and CDR2 is YYDKDF (reference sequence). Trimming removed 0 bases from V and 7 bases from J, with 15 bases in between. CDR3 in amino acids: CATSRDRGNSRGELFF. In DNA, the CDR3 is TGTGCCACCAGCAGAGATAGGGGGAATAGCCGCGGGGAGCTGTTTTTT.